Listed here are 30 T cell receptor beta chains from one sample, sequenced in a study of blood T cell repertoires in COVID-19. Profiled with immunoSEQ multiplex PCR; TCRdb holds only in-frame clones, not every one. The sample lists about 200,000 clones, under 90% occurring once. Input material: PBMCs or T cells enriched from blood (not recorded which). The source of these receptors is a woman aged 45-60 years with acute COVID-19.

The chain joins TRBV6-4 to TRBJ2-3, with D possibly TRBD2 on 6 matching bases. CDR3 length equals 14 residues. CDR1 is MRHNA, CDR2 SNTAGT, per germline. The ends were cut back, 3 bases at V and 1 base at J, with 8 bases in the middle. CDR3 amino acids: CASSEQRGTDTQYF. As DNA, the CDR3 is TGTGCCAGCAGTGAGCAGCGGGGCACAGATACGCAGTATTTT.

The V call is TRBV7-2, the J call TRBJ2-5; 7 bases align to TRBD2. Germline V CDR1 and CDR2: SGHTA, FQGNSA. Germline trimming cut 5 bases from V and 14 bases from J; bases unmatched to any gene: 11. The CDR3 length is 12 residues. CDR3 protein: CASSPRARERYF. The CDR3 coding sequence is TGTGCCAGCAGCCCAAGGGCGCGGGAGAGATACTTC.

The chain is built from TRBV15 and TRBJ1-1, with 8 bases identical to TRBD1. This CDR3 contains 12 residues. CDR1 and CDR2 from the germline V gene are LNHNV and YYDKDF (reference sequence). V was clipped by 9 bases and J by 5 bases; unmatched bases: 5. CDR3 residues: CATRTGRTEAFF. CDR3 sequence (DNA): TGTGCCACTAGGACAGGGAGGACTGAAGCTTTCTTT.

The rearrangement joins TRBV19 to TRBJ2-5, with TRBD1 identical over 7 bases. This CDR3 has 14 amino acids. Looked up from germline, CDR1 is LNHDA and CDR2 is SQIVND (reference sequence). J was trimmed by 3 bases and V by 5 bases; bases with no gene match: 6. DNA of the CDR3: TGTGCCAGTAGTTCCCCGACAGGGAAAGAGACCCAGTACTTC. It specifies CASSSPTGKETQYF.

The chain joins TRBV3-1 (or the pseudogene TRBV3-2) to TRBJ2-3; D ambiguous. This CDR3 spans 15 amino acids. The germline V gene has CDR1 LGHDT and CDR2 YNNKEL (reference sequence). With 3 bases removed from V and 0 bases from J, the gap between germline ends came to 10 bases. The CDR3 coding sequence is TGTGCCAGCAGCCAGTCTCCCGGTAGCACAGATACGCAGTATTTT. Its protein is CASSQSPGSTDTQYF.

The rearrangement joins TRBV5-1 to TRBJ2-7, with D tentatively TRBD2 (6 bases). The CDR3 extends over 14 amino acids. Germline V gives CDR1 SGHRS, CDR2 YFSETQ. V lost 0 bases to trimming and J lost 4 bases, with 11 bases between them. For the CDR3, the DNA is TGCGCCAGCAGCTTGGATGGCGGGAAGTACGAGCAGTACTTC. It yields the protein CASSLDGGKYEQYF.

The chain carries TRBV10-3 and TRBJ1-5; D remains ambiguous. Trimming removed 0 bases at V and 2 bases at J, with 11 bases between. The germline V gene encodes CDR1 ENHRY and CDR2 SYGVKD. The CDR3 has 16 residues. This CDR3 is CAISESTGEGNQPQHF. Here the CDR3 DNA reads TGTGCCATCAGTGAGTCTACGGGAGAGGGCAATCAGCCCCAGCATTTT.

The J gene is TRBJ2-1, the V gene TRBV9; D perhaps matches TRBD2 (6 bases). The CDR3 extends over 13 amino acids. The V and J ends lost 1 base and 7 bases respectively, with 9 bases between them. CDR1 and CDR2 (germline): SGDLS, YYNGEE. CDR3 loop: CASSVMGGNEQFF. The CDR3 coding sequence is TGTGCCAGCAGCGTAATGGGGGGTAATGAGCAGTTCTTC.

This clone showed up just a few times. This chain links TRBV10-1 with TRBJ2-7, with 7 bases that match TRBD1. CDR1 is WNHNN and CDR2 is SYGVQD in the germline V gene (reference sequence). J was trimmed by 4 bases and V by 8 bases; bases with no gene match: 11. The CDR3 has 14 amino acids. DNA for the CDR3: TGCGCCAGCCGATACGGGACAGTAGCGTACGAGCAGTACTTC. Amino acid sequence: CASRYGTVAYEQYF.

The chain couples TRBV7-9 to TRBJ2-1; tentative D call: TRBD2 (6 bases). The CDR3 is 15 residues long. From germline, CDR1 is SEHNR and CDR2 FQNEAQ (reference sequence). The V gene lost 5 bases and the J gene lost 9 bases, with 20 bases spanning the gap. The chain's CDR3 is CASSLSGVTASEQFF. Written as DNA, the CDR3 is TGTGCCAGCAGCCTATCGGGAGTCACGGCGAGTGAGCAGTTCTTC.

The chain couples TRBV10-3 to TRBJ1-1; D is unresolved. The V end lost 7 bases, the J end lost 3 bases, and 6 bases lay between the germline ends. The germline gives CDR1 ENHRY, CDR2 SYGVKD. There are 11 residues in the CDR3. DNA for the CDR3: TGTGCCATCAAACAGTACACTGAAGCTTTCTTT. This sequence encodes CAIKQYTEAFF.

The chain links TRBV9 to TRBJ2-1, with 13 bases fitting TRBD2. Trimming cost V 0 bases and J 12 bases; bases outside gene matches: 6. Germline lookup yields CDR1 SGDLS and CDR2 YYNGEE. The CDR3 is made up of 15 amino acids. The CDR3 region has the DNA TGTGCCAGCAGCGTAGCACTAGCGGGAGGGGCAGGGCAGTTCTTC. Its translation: CASSVALAGGAGQFF.

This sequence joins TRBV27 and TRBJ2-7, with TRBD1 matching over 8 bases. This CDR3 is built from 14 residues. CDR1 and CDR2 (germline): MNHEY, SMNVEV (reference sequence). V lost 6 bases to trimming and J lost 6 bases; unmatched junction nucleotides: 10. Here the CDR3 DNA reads TGTGCCAGCAGCCTCGTAGGACAGGGCATCGAGCAGTACTTC. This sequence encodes CASSLVGQGIEQYF.

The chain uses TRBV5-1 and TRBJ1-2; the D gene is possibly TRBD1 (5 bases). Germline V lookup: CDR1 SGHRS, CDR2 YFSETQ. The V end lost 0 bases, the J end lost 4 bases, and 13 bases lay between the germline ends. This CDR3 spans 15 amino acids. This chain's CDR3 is CASSLDWGEGYGYTF. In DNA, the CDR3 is TGCGCCAGCAGCTTGGACTGGGGGGAGGGCTATGGCTACACCTTC.

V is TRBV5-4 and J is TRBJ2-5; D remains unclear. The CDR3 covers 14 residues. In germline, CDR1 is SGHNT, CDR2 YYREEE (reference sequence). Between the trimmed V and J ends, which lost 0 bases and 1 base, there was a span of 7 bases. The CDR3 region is CASSLAFSQETQYF. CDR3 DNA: TGTGCCAGCAGCTTGGCCTTCAGCCAAGAGACCCAGTACTTC. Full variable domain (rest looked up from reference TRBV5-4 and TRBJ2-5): ETGVTQSPTHLIKTRGQQVTLRCSSQSGHNTVSWYQQALGQGPQFIFQYYREEENGRGNFPPRFSGLQFPNYSSELNVNALELDDSALYLCASSLAFSQETQYFGPGTRLLVL.

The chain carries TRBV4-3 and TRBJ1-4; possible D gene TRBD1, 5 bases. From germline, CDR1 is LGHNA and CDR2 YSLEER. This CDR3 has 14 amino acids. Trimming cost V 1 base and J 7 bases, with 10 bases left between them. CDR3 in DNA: TGCGCCAGCAGCCAAGTCGCGGGGGGTGAAAAACTGTTTTTT. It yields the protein CASSQVAGGEKLFF.

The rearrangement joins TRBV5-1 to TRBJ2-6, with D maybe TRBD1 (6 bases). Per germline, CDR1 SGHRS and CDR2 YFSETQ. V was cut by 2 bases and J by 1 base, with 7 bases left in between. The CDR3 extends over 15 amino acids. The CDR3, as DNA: TGCGCCAGCAGCTTTACAGGGTCTGGGGCCAACGTCCTGACTTTC. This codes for CASSFTGSGANVLTF.

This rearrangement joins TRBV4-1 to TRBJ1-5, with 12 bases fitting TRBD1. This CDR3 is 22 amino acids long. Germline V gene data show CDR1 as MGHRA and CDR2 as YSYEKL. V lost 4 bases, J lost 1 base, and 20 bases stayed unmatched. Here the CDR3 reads CASSLSARTGTGGFGSNQPQHF. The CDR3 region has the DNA TGCGCCAGCAGCCTGAGCGCCCGAACCGGGACAGGGGGCTTTGGCAGCAATCAGCCCCAGCATTTT.

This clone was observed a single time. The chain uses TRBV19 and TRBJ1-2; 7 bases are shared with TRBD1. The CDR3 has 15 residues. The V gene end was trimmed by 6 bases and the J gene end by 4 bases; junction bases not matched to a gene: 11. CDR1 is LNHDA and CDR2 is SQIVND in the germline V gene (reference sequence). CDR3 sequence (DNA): TGTGCCAGTAGCCCTGACAGGGTGGAGTTCTATGGCTACACCTTC. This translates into CASSPDRVEFYGYTF. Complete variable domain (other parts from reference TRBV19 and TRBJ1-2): DGGITQSPKYLFRKEGQNVTLSCEQNLNHDAMYWYRQDPGQGLRLIYYSQIVNDFQKGDIAEGYSVSREKKESFPLTVTSAQKNPTAFYLCASSPDRVEFYGYTFGSGTRLTVV.

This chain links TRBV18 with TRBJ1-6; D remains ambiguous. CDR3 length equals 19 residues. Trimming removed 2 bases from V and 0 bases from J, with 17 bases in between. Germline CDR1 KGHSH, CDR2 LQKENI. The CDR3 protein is CASSPRITQRSSYNSPLHF. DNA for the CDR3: TGTGCCAGCTCACCAAGGATTACCCAGCGGAGCTCCTATAATTCACCCCTCCACTTT.

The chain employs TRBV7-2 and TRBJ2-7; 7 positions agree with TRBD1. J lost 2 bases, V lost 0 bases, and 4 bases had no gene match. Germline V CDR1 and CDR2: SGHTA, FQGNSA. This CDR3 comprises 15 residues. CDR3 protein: CASSLARQGAYEQYF. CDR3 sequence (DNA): TGTGCCAGCAGCTTAGCCAGACAGGGAGCCTACGAGCAGTACTTC.

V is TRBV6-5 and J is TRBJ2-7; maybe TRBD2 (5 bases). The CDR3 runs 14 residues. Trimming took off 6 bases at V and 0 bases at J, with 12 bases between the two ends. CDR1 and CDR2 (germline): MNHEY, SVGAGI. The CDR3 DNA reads TGTGCCAGCAGGTTAGGAGGCAGCTCCTACGAGCAGTACTTC. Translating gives CASRLGGSSYEQYF.

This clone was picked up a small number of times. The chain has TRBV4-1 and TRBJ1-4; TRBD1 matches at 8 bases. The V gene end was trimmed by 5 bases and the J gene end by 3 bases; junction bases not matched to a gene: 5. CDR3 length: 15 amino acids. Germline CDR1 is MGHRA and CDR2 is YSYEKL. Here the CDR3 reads CASSYTGGSNEKLFF. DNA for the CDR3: TGCGCCAGCAGCTATACAGGGGGGTCTAATGAAAAACTGTTTTTT.

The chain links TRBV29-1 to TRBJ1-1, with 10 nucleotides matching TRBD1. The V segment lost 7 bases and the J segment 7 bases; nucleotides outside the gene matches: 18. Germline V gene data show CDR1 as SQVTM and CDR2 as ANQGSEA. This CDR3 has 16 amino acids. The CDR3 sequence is CSAGTGALRLGDEAFF. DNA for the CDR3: TGCAGCGCTGGGACAGGGGCTCTTCGCCTAGGTGATGAAGCTTTCTTT.

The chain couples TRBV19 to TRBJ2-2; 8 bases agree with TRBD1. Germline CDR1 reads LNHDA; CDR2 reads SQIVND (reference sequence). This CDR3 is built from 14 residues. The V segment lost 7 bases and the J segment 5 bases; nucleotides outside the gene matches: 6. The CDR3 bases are TGTGCCAGTACCTTGGACAGGGTAACCGGGGAGCTGTTTTTT. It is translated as CASTLDRVTGELFF. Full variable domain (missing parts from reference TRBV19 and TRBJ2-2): DGGITQSPKYLFRKEGQNVTLSCEQNLNHDAMYWYRQDPGQGLRLIYYSQIVNDFQKGDIAEGYSVSREKKESFPLTVTSAQKNPTAFYLCASTLDRVTGELFFGEGSRLTVL.

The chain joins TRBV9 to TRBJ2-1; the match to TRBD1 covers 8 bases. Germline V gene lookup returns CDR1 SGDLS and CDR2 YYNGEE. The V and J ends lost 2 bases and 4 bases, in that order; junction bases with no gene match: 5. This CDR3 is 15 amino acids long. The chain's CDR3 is CASSVGTGPYNEQFF. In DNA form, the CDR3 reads TGTGCCAGCAGCGTTGGGACAGGACCTTACAATGAGCAGTTCTTC. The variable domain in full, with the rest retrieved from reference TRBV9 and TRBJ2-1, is DSGVTQTPKHLITATGQRVTLRCSPRSGDLSVYWYQQSLDQGLQFLIQYYNGEERAKGNILERFSAQQFPDLHSELNLSSLELGDSALYFCASSVGTGPYNEQFFGPGTRLTVL.

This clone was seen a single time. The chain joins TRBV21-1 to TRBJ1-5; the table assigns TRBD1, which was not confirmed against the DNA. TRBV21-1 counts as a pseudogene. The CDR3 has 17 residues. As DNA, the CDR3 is TGTGCCAGCAGCGGACAGACAGAGCAGGTTAGCAATCAGCCCCAGCATTTT. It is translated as CASSGQTEQVSNQPQHF.

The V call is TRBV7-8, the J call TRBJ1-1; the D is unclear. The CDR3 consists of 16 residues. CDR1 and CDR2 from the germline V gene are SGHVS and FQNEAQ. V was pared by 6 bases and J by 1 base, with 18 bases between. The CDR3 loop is CASSVQATSTNTEAFF. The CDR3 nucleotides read TGTGCCAGCAGTGTTCAGGCTACCAGTACGAACACTGAAGCTTTCTTT.

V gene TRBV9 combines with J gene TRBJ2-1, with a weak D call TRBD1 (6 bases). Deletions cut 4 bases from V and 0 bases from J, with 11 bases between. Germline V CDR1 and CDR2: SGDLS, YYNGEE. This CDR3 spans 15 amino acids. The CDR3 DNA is TGTGCCAGCAGCACCCGGACAGCCTCCTACAATGAGCAGTTCTTC. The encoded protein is CASSTRTASYNEQFF. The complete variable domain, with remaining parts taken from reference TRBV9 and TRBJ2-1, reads DSGVTQTPKHLITATGQRVTLRCSPRSGDLSVYWYQQSLDQGLQFLIQYYNGEERAKGNILERFSAQQFPDLHSELNLSSLELGDSALYFCASSTRTASYNEQFFGPGTRLTVL.

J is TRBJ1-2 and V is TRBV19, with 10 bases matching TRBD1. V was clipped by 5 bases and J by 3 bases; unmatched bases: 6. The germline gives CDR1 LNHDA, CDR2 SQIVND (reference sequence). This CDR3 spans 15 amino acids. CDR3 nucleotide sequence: TGTGCCAGTAGTTCCTGGACAGGGGGAGACTATGGCTACACCTTC. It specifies CASSSWTGGDYGYTF.